Presented here are 18 T cell receptor beta chains from one specimen sequenced in a study of a mutant IDH1 vaccine in newly diagnosed glioma. For these receptors, no antigen is known. Profiling relied on immunoSEQ multiplex PCR, and the TCRdb table lists in-frame clones only, not all of them. The sample has under 150,000 clones, about 90% seen once. Regarding time point: week 11, during vaccination. Every single dose of the vaccine, 300 ug of mutant IDH1 20-mer peptide, came with topical imiquimod. The sequencing here drew on PBMCs, taken from a glioma patient whose treatment included an IDH1 peptide vaccine. The source is a woman aged 50 to 60 with glioma.

The chain combines TRBV10-2 with TRBJ1-1, with D unclear. CDR3 length: 13 residues. Germline values: CDR1 WSHSY, CDR2 SAAADI. Between the trimmed V and J ends, which lost 0 bases and 6 bases, there was a span of 8 bases. CDR3: CASSESSLAEAFF. Written as DNA, the CDR3 is TGCGCCAGCAGTGAGTCGTCGCTCGCTGAAGCTTTCTTT.

V usage is TRBV29-1 and J usage is TRBJ2-1; D is perhaps TRBD2 (6 bases). The germline CDR1 and CDR2 sequences are SQVTM and ANQGSEA. CDR3 length: 13 amino acids. V was pared by 7 bases and J by 3 bases, with 13 bases between. The CDR3 reads CSGILANYNEQFF. The CDR3 nucleotides are TGCAGCGGTATTCTAGCGAACTACAATGAGCAGTTCTTC.

The chain couples TRBV28 to TRBJ1-1; no reliable D call. Between the trimmed V and J ends, which lost 3 bases and 0 bases, there was a span of 8 bases. The germline gives CDR1 MDHEN, CDR2 SYDVKM. This CDR3 spans 14 amino acids. Here the CDR3 reads CASSFLSLNTEAFF. As DNA, the CDR3 is TGTGCCAGCAGTTTTCTGTCACTGAACACTGAAGCTTTCTTT.

The chain joins TRBV7-9 to TRBJ2-3; D ambiguous. The CDR3 is 16 amino acids. Trimming took off 4 bases at V and 0 bases at J, with 14 bases between the two ends. Germline V lookup: CDR1 SEHNR, CDR2 FQNEAQ (reference sequence). The CDR3 here is CASSSLESPSTDTQYF. DNA for the CDR3: TGTGCCAGCAGCTCCCTCGAGAGCCCGAGCACAGATACGCAGTATTTT.

V and J are TRBV6-5 and TRBJ1-1, with a possible D match to TRBD1 (5 bases). Per the germline V gene, CDR1 is MNHEY and CDR2 is SVGAGI. The CDR3 loop spans 15 amino acids. V lost 2 bases, J lost 0 bases, and 10 bases lay in between. This chain's CDR3 is CASSYQATVNTEAFF. The CDR3 DNA reads as TGTGCCAGCAGTTACCAGGCGACAGTGAACACTGAAGCTTTCTTT.

This sequence joins TRBV14 and TRBJ1-5, with unresolved D. Trimming removed 3 bases from V and 4 bases from J, with 10 bases in between. Per the germline V gene, CDR1 is SGHDN and CDR2 is FVKESK. The CDR3 totals 14 residues. CDR3 in amino acids: CASSHGAYNQPQHF. As DNA, the CDR3 is TGTGCCAGCAGCCATGGAGCTTATAATCAGCCCCAGCATTTT.

The chain links TRBV2 to TRBJ2-7, with D possibly being TRBD1 (6 bases). Between the trimmed V and J ends, which lost 8 bases and 7 bases, there was a span of 15 bases. Germline loops: CDR1 SNHLY, CDR2 FYNNEI. The CDR3 covers 12 residues. For the CDR3, the DNA is TGTGCCAGCGGTCCAGGGGTGAGGGAGCAGTACTTC. Residues: CASGPGVREQYF.

This CDR3 is CASSDRGSGETQYF. The CDR3 DNA follows: TGTGCCAGCAGTGATAGGGGGAGTGGAGAGACCCAGTACTTC. The chain employs TRBV25-1 and TRBJ2-5; tentative D call: TRBD1 (6 bases). The CDR3 loop spans 14 amino acids. CDR1 is MGHDK and CDR2 is SYGVNS in the germline V gene. V dropped 3 bases and J dropped 4 bases, with 12 bases sitting between them.

The V call is TRBV11-3, the J call TRBJ1-1, with D possibly matching TRBD1 (5 bases). The CDR3 totals 13 residues. Deletions cut 8 bases from V and 3 bases from J, with 13 bases between. Germline CDR1 reads SGHNT; CDR2 reads YENEEA. This CDR3 is CASGRGADTEAFF. CDR3 nucleotide sequence: TGTGCCAGCGGAAGAGGGGCGGACACTGAAGCTTTCTTT.

Worth noting for this clone: One junction end disagrees with the germline gene, perhaps due to a read error. The chain recombines TRBV7-9 with TRBJ2-1, with no clear D. The length of the CDR3 is 11 residues. Germline V gene lookup returns CDR1 SEHNR and CDR2 FQNEAQ (reference sequence). As DNA, the CDR3 is TGTGCCAGCAGGCCCTACACTGAGCAGTTCTTC. Amino acids: CASRPYTEQFF. The full variable domain, completed using reference TRBV7-9 and TRBJ2-1, is DTGVSQNPRHKITKRGQNVTFRCDPISEHNRLYWYRQTLGQGPEFLTYFQNEAQLEKSRLLSDRFSAERPKGSFSTLEIQRTEQGDSAMYLCASRPYTEQFFGPGTRLTVL.

The CDR3 loop reads CSVGQMYEQYF. The CDR3 region has the DNA TGCAGCGTCGGACAGATGTACGAGCAGTACTTC. The chain joins TRBV29-1 to TRBJ2-7, with D possibly matching TRBD1 (6 bases). V was shortened by 6 bases and J by 4 bases, with 10 bases between the two germline ends. Germline CDR1 and CDR2: SQVTM and ANQGSEA. CDR3 length equals 11 residues.

The chain joins TRBV25-1 to TRBJ2-7; unclear D gene. The CDR3 is made up of 10 amino acids. Germline lookup yields CDR1 MGHDK and CDR2 SYGVNS. The V and J ends lost 6 bases and 0 bases respectively, with 0 bases between them. CDR3 protein: CASSSYEQYF. DNA of the CDR3: TGTGCCAGCAGCTCCTACGAGCAGTACTTC.

This rearrangement joins TRBV7-2 to TRBJ1-4; TRBD1 might be the D (6 bases). The germline gives CDR1 SGHTA, CDR2 FQGNSA. The CDR3 runs to 15 residues. Trimming removed 1 base at V and 2 bases at J, with 8 bases between. The CDR3 protein is CASSLGGGTNEKLFF. In DNA form, the CDR3 reads TGTGCCAGCAGCTTAGGGGGGGGCACTAATGAAAAACTGTTTTTT.

This clone has only one observation. V gene TRBV12-5 combines with J gene TRBJ1-1; D might be TRBD1 (5 bases). V lost 2 bases to trimming and J lost 1 base, with 17 bases between them. The CDR3 totals 17 residues. Germline V gene sequence: CDR1 LGHNT, CDR2 FRNRAP. CDR3 amino acids: CASGLPLQGRENTEAFF. In DNA form, the CDR3 reads TGTGCTAGTGGTTTGCCCCTCCAGGGACGGGAGAACACTGAAGCTTTCTTT.

V gene TRBV28 combines with J gene TRBJ2-1; 9 nucleotides match TRBD2. The trim removed 3 bases at V and 8 bases at J, leaving 17 bases unmatched. Germline V gene lookup returns CDR1 MDHEN and CDR2 SYDVKM. CDR3 length: 18 residues. In nucleotides, the CDR3 is TGTGCCAGCAGTTTGGGTCTAGCGGGGAGACCACCAAGGGATGAGCAGTTCTTC. This gives the protein CASSLGLAGRPPRDEQFF. The variable domain in full, completed from reference TRBV28 and TRBJ2-1, reads DVKVTQSSRYLVKRTGEKVFLECVQDMDHENMFWYRQDPGLGLRLIYFSYDVKMKEKGDIPEGYSVSREKKERFSLILESASTNQTSMYLCASSLGLAGRPPRDEQFFGPGTRLTVL.

The chain is built from TRBV7-9 and TRBJ1-5; TRBD1 is a possible D gene (5 bases). The V and J ends lost 7 bases and 5 bases respectively, with 9 bases between them. The CDR3 is 12 residues long. From germline, CDR1 is SEHNR and CDR2 FQNEAQ (reference sequence). CDR3 nucleotide sequence: TGTGCCAGCACTGGGGGGGATCAGCCCCAGCATTTT. Protein sequence: CASTGGDQPQHF. The variable domain in full, with the rest retrieved from reference TRBV7-9 and TRBJ1-5, is DTGVSQNPRHKITKRGQNVTFRCDPISEHNRLYWYRQTLGQGPEFLTYFQNEAQLEKSRLLSDRFSAERPKGSFSTLEIQRTEQGDSAMYLCASTGGDQPQHFGDGTRLSIL.

In DNA form, the CDR3 reads TGTGCCAGCTCACCACGTAATATAGCGGGAGGTTACAATGAGCAGTTCTTC. It is translated as CASSPRNIAGGYNEQFF. The J gene is TRBJ2-1, the V gene TRBV18; TRBD2 agrees at 10 bases. From germline, CDR1 is KGHSH and CDR2 LQKENI. V lost 1 base to trimming and J lost 4 bases; unmatched junction nucleotides: 7. The CDR3 is 17 residues long.

The chain couples TRBV28 to TRBJ2-3; D is unclear. V lost 3 bases to trimming and J lost 2 bases, with 6 bases between them. Germline-derived CDR1 and CDR2 are MDHEN and SYDVKM. The CDR3 consists of 13 residues. CDR3 region: CASSFADTDTQYF. DNA for the CDR3: TGTGCCAGCAGTTTTGCTGACACAGATACGCAGTATTTT.